This T cell receptor (beta chain) derives from a study of blood T cell repertoires in COVID-19. On the study more broadly: PBMCs, B-cell-depleted T cells, or T cells provided the cDNA or gDNA that made up the material.

Original data processing: Amplified reference gene primers provided the basis for estimating nucleated cell counts. Clones were read by immunoSEQ multiplex PCR, and TCRdb kept only the in-frame ones, dropping some. V, J and clone size are those of that table, while D and trimming were read from the DNA. The sample consists of roughly 120,000 clones, 70% to 85% of them appearing once. The CDR3 sequence is 16 residues long. The ends lost 1 base at V and 3 bases at J; junction bases unmatched: 2. The germline V gene encodes CDR1 SGHTA and CDR2 FQGNSA. The source of this sequence is a human donor with acute or convalescent COVID-19. The donor label of this sample is uncertain. The V and J genes are TRBV7-2 and TRBJ2-3, with TRBD2 matching over 12 bases. Sequenced: peripheral blood. The CDR3 loop is CASSLELAGGTDTQYF. CDR3 coding DNA: TGTGCCAGCAGCTTAGAACTAGCGGGGGGTACAGATACGCAGTATTTT.